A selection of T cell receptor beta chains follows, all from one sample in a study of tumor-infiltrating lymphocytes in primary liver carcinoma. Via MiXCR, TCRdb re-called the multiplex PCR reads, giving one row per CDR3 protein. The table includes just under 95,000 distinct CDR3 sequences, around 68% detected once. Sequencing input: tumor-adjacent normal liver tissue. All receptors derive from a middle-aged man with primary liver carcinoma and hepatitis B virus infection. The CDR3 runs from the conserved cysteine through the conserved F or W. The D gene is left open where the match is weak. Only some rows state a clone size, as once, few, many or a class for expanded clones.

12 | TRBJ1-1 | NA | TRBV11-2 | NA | TGTACCAGCAACTTAGGGTACACTGAAGCTTACTTT | CTSNLGYTEAYF
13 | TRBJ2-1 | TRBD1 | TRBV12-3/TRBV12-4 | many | TGTGCCAGCAGTTCGACAGGGGGGAATGAGCAGTTCTTC | CASSSTGGNEQFF
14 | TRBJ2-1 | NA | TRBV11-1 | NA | TGTGCAAGCAGCTTGACTAGGGGATACAATGAGCAGCTCTTC | CASSLTRGYNEQLF
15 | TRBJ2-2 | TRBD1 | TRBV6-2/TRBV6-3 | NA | TGTGCCAACACCTTACAGGGGGCGGAAACCGAGGAGCCGTTTTTT | CANTLQGAETEEPFF
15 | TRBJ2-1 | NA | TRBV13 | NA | TGTACCAGCAGCTCGACGGAGGACTTCAACAATGAGCAGTTCTTC | CTSSSTEDFNNEQFF
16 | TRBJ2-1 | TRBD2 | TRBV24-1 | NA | TGTGCCACCAGTGACCGGACTAGCGGGAGGGCGCATGAGCAGTTCTTC | CATSDRTSGRAHEQFF
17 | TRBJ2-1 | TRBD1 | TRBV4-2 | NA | TGTGCCAACAGCCAAGAGCCGGAAGACAGGGGATGGAATGAGCAGTTCTTC | CANSQEPEDRGWNEQFF
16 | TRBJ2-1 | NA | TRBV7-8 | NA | TGTGCCAGCGCATCCCAAGTGCCGAGCTCCTACAATGAGCAGTTCTTC | CASASQVPSSYNEQFF
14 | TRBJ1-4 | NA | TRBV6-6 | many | TGTGCCAGCAGATTAGGAGGAACTAATGAAAAACTGTTTTTT | CASRLGGTNEKLFF
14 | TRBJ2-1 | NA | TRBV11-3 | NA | TGTGCCAGCAGCTTGACTAGTATTATCGATGAGCAGTTCTTC | CASSLTSIIDEQFF
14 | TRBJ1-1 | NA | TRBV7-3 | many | TGTGCCAGCAGCTGGGGGGCCTCTGGGACTGAAGCTTTCTTT | CASSWGASGTEAFF
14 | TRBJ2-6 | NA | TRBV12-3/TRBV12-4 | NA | TGTGCCAGCCGAATCTCATATGGGACCAACGTCCTGACTTTC | CASRISYGTNVLTF
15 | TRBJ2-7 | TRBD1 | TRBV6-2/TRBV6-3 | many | TGTGCCAGCAGTTACCCCGACAGGGAAAAAGGCGAGCAGTACTTC | CASSYPDREKGEQYF
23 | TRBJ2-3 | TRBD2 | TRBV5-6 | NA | TGTGCCAGCAGCTCCATCCTCCGGACACCTCGCAGCGGGAGAGATAGGGGCACAGATACGCAGTATTTT | CASSSILRTPRSGRDRGTDTQYF
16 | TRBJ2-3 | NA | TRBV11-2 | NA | TGTTCCAGCAGCCCCCCGACCAGCGTCAGCACAGATACGCAGTATTTT | CSSSPPTSVSTDTQYF
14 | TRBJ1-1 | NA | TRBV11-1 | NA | TGTGCCAGGAGCTTATGGGGGCAGGGTACTGAAGCTTTCTTT | CARSLWGQGTEAFF
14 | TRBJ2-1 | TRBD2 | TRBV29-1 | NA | TGCAGCGCTACGGGGGGAGTGGCATGCAATGAGCAGTTCTTC | CSATGGVACNEQFF
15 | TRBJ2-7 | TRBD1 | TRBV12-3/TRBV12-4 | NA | TGTGCCAGCAGTCCTACGGGACAGGGTTCCTACGAACAGTACTTC | CASSPTGQGSYEQYF
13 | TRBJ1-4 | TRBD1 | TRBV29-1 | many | TGCAGCGGGGGACAGGGAGGGCATGAAAAACTGTTTTTT | CSGGQGGHEKLFF
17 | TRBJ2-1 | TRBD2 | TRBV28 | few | TGTGCCAGCAGGCGGACTAGCGGATTAACCTCCTACAATGAGCAGTTCTTC | CASRRTSGLTSYNEQFF
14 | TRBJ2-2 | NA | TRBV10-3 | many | TGTGCCATCAGTGATCCTCTGGGAACCGGGGAGCTGTTTTTT | CAISDPLGTGELFF
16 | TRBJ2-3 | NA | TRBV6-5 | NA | TGTGCCAGCAGTTATTCAAGGGGCGGTGGCACAGATACGCAGTATTTT | CASSYSRGGGTDTQYF
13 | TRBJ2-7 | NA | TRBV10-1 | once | TGCGTCAGCTCCCGGGACGGGCCCTACGAGCAGTACTTC | CVSSRDGPYEQYF
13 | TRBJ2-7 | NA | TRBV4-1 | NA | TGCGCCAGCAGCCATGGGGGTTCCTACAAGCAGTACTTC | CASSHGGSYKQYF
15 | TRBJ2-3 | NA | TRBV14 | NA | TGTGCTAGCAGTCCCTCCTGGATTCAGACAGATACGCAGTATTTT | CASSPSWIQTDTQYF
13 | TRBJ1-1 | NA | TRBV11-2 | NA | TGTGCCAGAAGTTTAGGCAACCACACTGAAGCTTTCTTT | CARSLGNHTEAFF
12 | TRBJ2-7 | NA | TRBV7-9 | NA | TGTGCCAGCAGCCCTTGGCGGATCGAGCAGTACTTC | CASSPWRIEQYF
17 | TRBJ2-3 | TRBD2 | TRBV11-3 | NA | TGTGCCAGCAGCTTAGGGGTAGTTAGCGGGAGCACAGATACACAGTATTTT | CASSLGVVSGSTDTQYF
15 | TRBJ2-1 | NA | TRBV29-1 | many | TGCAGCGTTCAAAGAGGTCAGGGCAAGCATGGTGAGCAGTTCTTC | CSVQRGQGKHGEQFF
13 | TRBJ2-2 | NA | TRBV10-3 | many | TGTGCCATCTTAAAGGCGAACACCGGGGAGCTGTTTTTT | CAILKANTGELFF
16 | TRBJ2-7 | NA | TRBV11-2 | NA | TGTGGCAGCAGCTTGGGCAAAGCGACCGTCCCTCGAGGGCAGTACTTC | CGSSLGKATVPRGQYF
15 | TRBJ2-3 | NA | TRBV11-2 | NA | TGTGCCAGCAGCTTAGCACAGTTAAGCATAGATACGCAGTATTTT | CASSLAQLSIDTQYF
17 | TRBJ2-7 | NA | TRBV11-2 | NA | TGTGCCAGCAGCTTAATGATAGGAGGGCCCCTATTCTACGAGCAGTACTTC | CASSLMIGGPLFYEQYF
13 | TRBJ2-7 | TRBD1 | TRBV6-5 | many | TGTGCCAGCAGTAAGGACAGGGGGGACGAGCAGTACTTC | CASSKDRGDEQYF
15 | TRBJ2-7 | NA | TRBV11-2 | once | TGTTCCATCAGCCTGTCTGTGGGAATATCCTACGAGCAGTACTTC | CSISLSVGISYEQYF
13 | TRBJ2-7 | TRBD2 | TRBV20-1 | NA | TGCAGTGTCCAGGCAGCGGGAGGTTACGAGCAGTACTTC | CSVQAAGGYEQYF
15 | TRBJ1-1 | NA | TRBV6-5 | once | TGTGCCAGTGGTTACCTCGGGAGAGAGAACACTGAAGCTTTCTTT | CASGYLGRENTEAFF
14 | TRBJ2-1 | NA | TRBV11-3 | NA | TGTGCCAGCAGCTTAGTCTGGAGTAGCTATGAGCAGTTCTTC | CASSLVWSSYEQFF
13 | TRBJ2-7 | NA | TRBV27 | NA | TGTGCCAGCGGATTACATTGGGCGGGGGAGCAGTACTTC | CASGLHWAGEQYF
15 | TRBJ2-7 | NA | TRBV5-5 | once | TGTGCCAGCAGCTTGGTTGGGAGTGCACCCTACGATCAGTACTTC | CASSLVGSAPYDQYF
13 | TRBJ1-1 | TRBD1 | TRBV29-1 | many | TGCAGCGTTGAGGGACAGAGGGACACTGAAGCTTTCTTT | CSVEGQRDTEAFF
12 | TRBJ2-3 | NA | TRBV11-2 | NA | TGTGCCAACAGGGATTACACGGATACGCAGTATTTT | CANRDYTDTQYF
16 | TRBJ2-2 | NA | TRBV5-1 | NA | TGCGCCAGCAGCTTGGCAAGCGGAGGGGTCACCGGGGAGCTGTTTTTT | CASSLASGGVTGELFF
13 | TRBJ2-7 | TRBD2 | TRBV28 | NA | TGTGCCAGCGGGCTAGCGGCAACCTACGAGCACTACTTC | CASGLAATYEHYF
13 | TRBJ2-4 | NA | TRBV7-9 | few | TGTGCCAGCACCCCAGGGAGGAATAACATTCAGTACTTC | CASTPGRNNIQYF
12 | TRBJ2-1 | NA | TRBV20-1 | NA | TGCAGTGCGACCACGGGCCACAATGAGCAGTTCTTC | CSATTGHNEQFF
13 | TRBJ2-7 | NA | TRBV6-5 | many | TGTGCCAGCAGTCGGGACTTAACCTACGAGCAGTACTTC | CASSRDLTYEQYF
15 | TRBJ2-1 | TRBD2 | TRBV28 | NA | TGTGCTAGCACCAAGCGGGAGGATTCCTACAATGAGCAGTTCTTC | CASTKREDSYNEQFF
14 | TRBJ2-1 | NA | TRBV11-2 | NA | TGTGCCAGCAGCTCGATGCTAGGAGGCAATGAGCAATTCTTC | CASSSMLGGNEQFF
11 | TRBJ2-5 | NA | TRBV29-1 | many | TGCAGCGTACACTTAGTAGAGACCCAGTACTTC | CSVHLVETQYF
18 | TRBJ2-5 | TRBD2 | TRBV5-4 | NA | TGTGCCAGCAGCTTGAAAGTTGCTGCGGGAGGGGACCAAGAGACCCAGTACTTC | CASSLKVAAGGDQETQYF
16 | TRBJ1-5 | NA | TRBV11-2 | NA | TGTGTCAGCAGCTCCAAACAGGTCTACAGCAATCAGCCCCAGCATTTT | CVSSSKQVYSNQPQHF
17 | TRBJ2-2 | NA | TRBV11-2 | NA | TGTGCCAGCAGTTCCCGTTTAGCGGAAGGGCCGATCGGGGAGCTGTTTTTT | CASSSRLAEGPIGELFF
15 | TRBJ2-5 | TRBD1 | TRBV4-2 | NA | TGCGCCAGCAGCCAAGAGCAGGGGGCAGGGGAGACCCTGTACTTC | CASSQEQGAGETLYF
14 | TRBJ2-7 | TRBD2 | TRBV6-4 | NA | TGTGCCAGCAGTGACTCGACTAGCGGGAACGAGCAGTACTTC | CASSDSTSGNEQYF
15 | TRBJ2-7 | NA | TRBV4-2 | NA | TGTGCCAGCAGCCAGCAGGGACATGATTTCTACGAACAGTACTTC | CASSQQGHDFYEQYF
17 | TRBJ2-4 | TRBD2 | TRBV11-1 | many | TGTGCCAGCAGCTTTCCCGGGACTAGCGGGACCAAAAACATTCAGTACTTC | CASSFPGTSGTKNIQYF
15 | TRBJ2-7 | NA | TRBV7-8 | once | TGTACCAGCAGCTTAGGGTCCCAGGGTGGGCACGAGCAGTACTTC | CTSSLGSQGGHEQYF